The entry below describes one T cell receptor (beta chain). Its specificity is unknown. Germline CDR1 is DFQATT and CDR2 is SNEGSKA (reference sequence). CDR3 length equals 14 residues. With V trimmed by 6 bases and J by 4 bases, 2 bases remained unmatched. The authors prepared the TCRbeta library with unique molecular identifiers. Using its own MiXCR run on the PCR reads, TCRdb lists one record per CDR3 protein. This table holds about 640,000 distinct CDR3 sequences, 10% to 15% found once. This sample was taken from a study of T-cell reconstitution after alpha-beta-depleted transplantation in children. Study outcomes and limitations: From surviving recipient T cells and thymic progenitors came the high day-60 TCRbeta diversity observed in some patients.

The sequence came from a male patient between 5 and 17 years old who had a stem cell transplant for acute myeloid leukemia, so the T cells may come from the graft donor. The rearrangement links TRBV20-1 to TRBJ2-2, with TRBD2 identical over 13 bases. The input for sequencing was PBMCs, mostly from graft donor cells, taken 360 days after TCRalphabeta/CD19-depleted stem cell transplant. The CDR3 loop is CSATSGRITGELFF. The CDR3 DNA is TGCAGTGCGACTAGCGGGAGGATCACCGGGGAGCTGTTTTTT.